The 13 T cell receptor beta chains presented below share a single source sample, sequenced in a study of T cell responses to AZD1222 COVID-19 vaccine. Sequenced by immunoSEQ multiplex PCR; TCRdb stores in-frame clones only, minus some. The data show 120,000 or so clones, less than 90% seen once. Here the sequenced sample was peripheral blood, taken on day 0 of AZD1222 vaccination. The receptors were sampled from an adult in good health.

The chain has TRBV12-3 or TRBV12-4 and TRBJ1-2, with D maybe TRBD1 (5 bases). The CDR3 extends over 13 amino acids. The V gene lost 7 bases and the J gene lost 5 bases, with 14 bases spanning the gap. The CDR3 is CASTLGGIYGYTF. CDR3 coding DNA: TGTGCCAGCACCCTGGGGGGAATTTATGGCTACACCTTC.

V and J are TRBV9 and TRBJ2-3; TRBD1 aligns across 9 bases. Germline loops: CDR1 SGDLS, CDR2 YYNGEE. Germline trimming cut 2 bases from V and 6 bases from J; bases unmatched to any gene: 1. There are 13 residues in the CDR3. CDR3 coding DNA: TGTGCCAGCAGCGTTGACAGGGGGGATACGCAGTATTTT. Translating it yields CASSVDRGDTQYF. Together with reference TRBV9 and TRBJ2-3, the CDR3 gives the full variable domain: DSGVTQTPKHLITATGQRVTLRCSPRSGDLSVYWYQQSLDQGLQFLIQYYNGEERAKGNILERFSAQQFPDLHSELNLSSLELGDSALYFCASSVDRGDTQYFGPGTRLTVL.

This chain uses TRBV19 with TRBJ1-6; TRBD1 matches 9 bases. The germline CDR1 and CDR2 sequences are LNHDA and SQIVND (reference sequence). The CDR3 runs 13 residues. J lost 7 bases, V lost 6 bases, and 1 base had no gene match. The DNA of the CDR3 is TGTGCCAGTAGAGACAGGGGGAATTCACCCCTCCACTTT. Translated: CASRDRGNSPLHF. Complete variable domain (other parts from reference TRBV19 and TRBJ1-6): DGGITQSPKYLFRKEGQNVTLSCEQNLNHDAMYWYRQDPGQGLRLIYYSQIVNDFQKGDIAEGYSVSREKKESFPLTVTSAQKNPTAFYLCASRDRGNSPLHFGNGTRLTVT.

The rearrangement joins TRBV7-3 to TRBJ1-1; D gene uncertain. In germline, CDR1 is SGHTA, CDR2 FQGTGA. This CDR3 has 9 amino acids. V lost 5 bases, J lost 6 bases, and 1 base lay in between. The CDR3 sequence: CASSPEAFF. The CDR3 DNA sequence: TGTGCCAGCAGCCCTGAAGCTTTCTTT.

CDR3 nucleotide sequence: TGTGCCAGCAGTTCTTTCTCAGGGGGCGTTTTGGATGGCTACACCTTC. Translating it yields CASSSFSGGVLDGYTF. The V call is TRBV28, the J call TRBJ1-2; 8 positions match TRBD1. With 4 bases clipped from V and 6 bases from J, the junction kept 13 bases outside the gene matches. This CDR3 contains 16 residues. The V gene's germline CDR1 is MDHEN and CDR2 SYDVKM.

This sequence joins TRBV6-2 or TRBV6-3 and TRBJ2-3; D might be TRBD1 (6 bases). The CDR3 has 14 residues. CDR1 is MNHEY, CDR2 SVGEGT, per germline. V lost 5 bases, J lost 0 bases, and 9 bases lay in between. CDR3 bases: TGTGCCAGCAGTCGGGACACAAGCACAGATACGCAGTATTTT. Protein: CASSRDTSTDTQYF.

The chain has TRBV9 and TRBJ2-7; unclear D gene. V was cut by 0 bases and J by 2 bases, with 9 bases left in between. Germline assignment: CDR1 SGDLS and CDR2 YYNGEE. The CDR3 runs to 14 residues. The CDR3 reads CASSVAVTAYEQYF. For the CDR3, the DNA is TGTGCCAGCAGCGTAGCTGTTACAGCCTACGAGCAGTACTTC.

The chain couples TRBV7-2 to TRBJ2-7; D ambiguous. Trimming shortened V by 0 bases and J by 7 bases, and 13 bases separated the two germline ends. Looked up from germline, CDR1 is SGHTA and CDR2 is FQGNSA. The CDR3 contains 14 residues. CDR3 sequence (DNA): TGTGCCAGCAGCTTAGCGCTGGGAACTACGGAGCAGTACTTC. Translated: CASSLALGTTEQYF.

The rearrangement links TRBV2 to TRBJ2-3, with a tentative D call TRBD2 (6 bases). The CDR3 extends over 16 amino acids. CDR1 and CDR2 from the germline V gene are SNHLY and FYNNEI. The V end lost 1 base, the J end lost 2 bases, and 13 bases lay between the germline ends. For the CDR3, the DNA is TGTGCCAGCAGTGAAGGGAGTGGAGGGAACACAGATACGCAGTATTTT. This codes for CASSEGSGGNTDTQYF.

This sequence joins TRBV10-3 and TRBJ1-5; 10 bases agree with TRBD1. Germline V gene lookup returns CDR1 ENHRY and CDR2 SYGVKD. V lost 2 bases to trimming and J lost 4 bases; unmatched junction nucleotides: 5. This CDR3 is built from 16 residues. CDR3 coding DNA: TGTGCCATCAGTGAGAGGGACAGGGGTTTTAATCAGCCCCAGCATTTT. Its translation: CAISERDRGFNQPQHF.

This clone is a singleton in its sample. At one boundary the junction diverges from the germline segment, which might be a read error. The DNA of the CDR3 is TGTGCTAGCAGCCGTGAACTAGCGGCGTACAATGAGCAGTTCTTC. Its protein product is CASSRELAAYNEQFF. The genes are TRBV7-7 and TRBJ2-1; 8 nucleotides align to TRBD2. Germline lookup yields CDR1 SSHAT and CDR2 FNYEAQ (reference sequence). CDR3 length: 15 residues.

V and J are TRBV28 and TRBJ2-3; 12 nucleotides match TRBD2. This CDR3 is built from 14 residues. Losses at the gene ends were 6 bases for V and 4 bases for J; bases not matched to a gene: 2. Per the germline V gene, CDR1 is MDHEN and CDR2 is SYDVKM. CDR3: CASSLAGGPDTQYF. The CDR3 bases are TGTGCCAGCAGCCTAGCGGGAGGGCCAGATACGCAGTATTTT.

V usage is TRBV6-5 and J usage is TRBJ1-1, with TRBD1 matching 7 bases. The CDR3 contains 13 residues. V shed 7 bases and J 10 bases; nucleotides not matched to a gene: 12. Germline CDR1 is MNHEY and CDR2 is SVGAGI. CDR3 coding DNA: TGTGCCAGCACACCGACAGGGTTGAATGTAGCTTTCTTT. Translating gives CASTPTGLNVAFF.